This is a list of T cell receptor beta chains from one sample in a study of cytomegalovirus exposure and HLA in healthy donors. TCRdb's copy holds only in-frame clones and misses some; the assay was immunoSEQ multiplex PCR. Altogether some 40,000 clones are present, around 70% being singletons, with the ten largest covering 6.3%. The specimen was PBMCs. The receptors were gathered from a man younger than 40 in good health and CMV-seronegative. Both conserved end residues are part of each CDR3. The D gene is left open where the match is weak. Clone size is not always given. Where it is, it says once, few, many or a class for expanded clones.

>NA|TRBJ1-1|NA|TRBV18
CASSPVTGNTEAFF
TGTGCCAGCTCACCAGTGACAGGGAACACTGAAGCTTTCTTT
>TRBD2|TRBJ2-2|few|TRBV4-2
CASSQLAGANTGELFF
TGTGCCAGCAGCCAACTAGCGGGGGCTAACACCGGGGAGCTGTTTTTT
>TRBD1|TRBJ1-6|NA|TRBV4-1
CASSQNIGTGANSPLHF
TGCGCCAGCAGCCAGAACATCGGGACAGGGGCGAATTCACCCCTCCACTTT
>NA|TRBJ1-1|NA|TRBV28
CASSLKGRVDAFF
TGTGCCAGCAGTTTGAAGGGCAGGGTCGACGCTTTCTTT
>TRBD1|TRBJ1-2|NA|TRBV6-6
CASSPGGSPGYTF
TGTGCCAGCAGTCCAGGGGGCTCTCCGGGCTACACCTTC
>NA|TRBJ2-5|NA|TRBV5-1
CASSAGTGSQETQYF
TGCGCCAGCAGCGCAGGAACAGGGTCCCAAGAGACCCAGTACTTC
>TRBD1|TRBJ2-5|NA|TRBV5-8
CASSLGAMGTGGYQETQYF
TGTGCCAGCAGCTTGGGCGCTATGGGGACAGGGGGCTACCAAGAGACCCAGTACTTC
>NA|TRBJ1-3|NA|TRBV6-1
CASSENSGDSGNTIYF
TGTGCCAGCAGTGAAAATTCGGGGGACTCTGGAAACACCATATATTTT
>TRBD2|TRBJ2-1|NA|TRBV7-9
CASSFGGAGEQFF
TGTGCCAGCAGCTTCGGGGGGGCAGGTGAGCAGTTCTTC
>TRBD1|TRBJ1-5|NA|TRBV19
CASSIDQGGYSNQPQHF
TGTGCCAGTAGTATAGACCAGGGGGGATATAGCAATCAGCCCCAGCATTTT
>TRBD2|TRBJ2-1|NA|TRBV10-3
CAISDMGSGSSYNEQFF
TGTGCCATCAGTGATATGGGTAGCGGGAGCTCCTACAATGAGCAGTTCTTC
>TRBD1|TRBJ1-2|NA|TRBV29-1
CSVETGTRGYTF
TGCAGCGTGGAGACAGGGACCCGTGGCTACACCTTC